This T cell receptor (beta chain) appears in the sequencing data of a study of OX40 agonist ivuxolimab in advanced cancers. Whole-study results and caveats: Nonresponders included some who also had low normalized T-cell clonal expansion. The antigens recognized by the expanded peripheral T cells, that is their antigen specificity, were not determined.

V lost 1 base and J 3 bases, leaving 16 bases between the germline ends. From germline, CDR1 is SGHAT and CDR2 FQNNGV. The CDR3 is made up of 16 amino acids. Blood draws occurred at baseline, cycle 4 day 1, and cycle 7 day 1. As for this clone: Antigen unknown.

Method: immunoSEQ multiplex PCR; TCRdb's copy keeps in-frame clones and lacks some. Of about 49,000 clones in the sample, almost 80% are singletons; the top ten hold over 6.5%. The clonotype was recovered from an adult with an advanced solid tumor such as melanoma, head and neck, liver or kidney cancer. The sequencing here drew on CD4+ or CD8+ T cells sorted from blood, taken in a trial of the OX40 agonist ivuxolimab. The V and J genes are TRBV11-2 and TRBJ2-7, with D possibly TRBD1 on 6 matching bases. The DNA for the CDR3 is TGTGCCAGCAGCTTAGTGGCCGGGACAAATTACTACGAGCAGTACTTC. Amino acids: CASSLVAGTNYYEQYF. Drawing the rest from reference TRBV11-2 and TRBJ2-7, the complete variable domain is EAGVAQSPRYKIIEKRQSVAFWCNPISGHATLYWYQQILGQGPKLLIQFQNNGVVDDSQLPKDRFSAERLKGVDSTLKIQPAKLEDSAVYLCASSLVAGTNYYEQYFGPGTRLTVT.